This T cell receptor (beta chain) came from a study of response to subunit inactivated influenza vaccine. Regarding the study as a whole: It was the authors' suggestion that each seasonal influenza vaccination recruits few new T cells.

TCRdb reprocessed the RT-PCR reads with MiXCR, giving one entry per CDR3 protein. The sample holds over 650,000 distinct CDR3 sequences; about 18% are singletons and the top ten take 9.5% to 13%. The ends lost 4 bases at V and 0 bases at J; junction bases unmatched: 7. The CDR3 has 17 residues. This clonotype was seen a handful of times. The antigen is not known. The receptor's source is a man between 45 and 60 years old who received an inactivated influenza vaccine. The starting material was PBMCs from blood, obtained 4 to 6 days after vaccination. The J gene is TRBJ1-3, the V gene TRBV12-3 or TRBV12-4; TRBD1 matches at 9 bases. CDR3 bases: TGTGCCAGCAGTTCCAGGACAGGGGCCCTCTCTGGAAACACCATATATTTT. Translating gives CASSSRTGALSGNTIYF.